This is a list of T cell receptor beta chains from one sample in a study of spatial heterogeneity in lung cancer. TCRdb redid the calling of the 5' RACE reads with MiXCR, one entry per CDR3 protein. The sample contains about 39,000 distinct CDR3 sequences, roughly 5.2% of which appear only once. This sample comprised PBMCs, obtained at surgery. These receptors were collected from a male donor with early-stage non-small cell lung cancer. Each CDR3 is given with its conserved first and last residue. The D gene is left open where the match is weak. Expanded clones get a size class; other rows say once, few or many, or leave the size out.

d_call: .; v_call: TRBV7-8; clone_size: few; j_call: TRBJ2-1; cdr3_nt: TGTGCCAGCAGCTTTGCGACGCCAGAAGATGAGCAGTTCTTC; cdr3_aa: CASSFATPEDEQFF
d_call: TRBD2; v_call: TRBV6-2/TRBV6-3; clone_size: .; j_call: TRBJ2-7; cdr3_nt: TGTGCCAGCAACCTATCGGGGGGTTCGGGCTACGAGCAGTACTTC; cdr3_aa: CASNLSGGSGYEQYF
d_call: .; v_call: TRBV3-1; clone_size: many; j_call: TRBJ1-2; cdr3_nt: TGTGCCAGCAGCCAGGGATTGAGTGGTGGCTACACCTTC; cdr3_aa: CASSQGLSGGYTF
d_call: TRBD1; v_call: TRBV7-9; clone_size: .; j_call: TRBJ1-1; cdr3_nt: TGTGCCAGCAGCCAGGGACAGGGGTTCGACACTGAAGCTTTCTTT; cdr3_aa: CASSQGQGFDTEAFF
d_call: .; v_call: TRBV12-5; clone_size: .; j_call: TRBJ2-1; cdr3_nt: TGTGCTAGTGGTTTGTTATACAATGAGCAGTTCTTC; cdr3_aa: CASGLLYNEQFF
d_call: TRBD1; v_call: TRBV10-3; clone_size: .; j_call: TRBJ1-1; cdr3_nt: TGTGCCATCACCCTAGGGACAGGGGGGAACACTGAAGCTTTCTTT; cdr3_aa: CAITLGTGGNTEAFF
d_call: .; v_call: TRBV6-6; clone_size: few; j_call: TRBJ2-7; cdr3_nt: TGTGCCAGCAGCGGGGCGGGGAGCTCCTACGAGCAGTACTTC; cdr3_aa: CASSGAGSSYEQYF
d_call: .; v_call: TRBV14; clone_size: many; j_call: TRBJ1-1; cdr3_nt: TGTGCCAGCAGCCAAGATGAGGACAGACGTCTCAACCCTGAAGCTTTCTTT; cdr3_aa: CASSQDEDRRLNPEAFF
d_call: TRBD1; v_call: TRBV7-2; clone_size: .; j_call: TRBJ1-5; cdr3_nt: TGTGCCAGCAGCTTAGTGGACAGGGGGAATCAGCCCCAGCATTTT; cdr3_aa: CASSLVDRGNQPQHF
d_call: .; v_call: TRBV12-3/TRBV12-4; clone_size: .; j_call: TRBJ2-2; cdr3_nt: TGTGCCAGCAGCAGACTCGGGGAGCTGTTTTTT; cdr3_aa: CASSRLGELFF
d_call: TRBD1; v_call: TRBV7-9; clone_size: medium-sized; j_call: TRBJ1-5; cdr3_nt: TGTGCCAGCAGCCCCGGGACAGGGCATCAGCCCCAGCATTTT; cdr3_aa: CASSPGTGHQPQHF
d_call: .; v_call: TRBV4-1; clone_size: many; j_call: TRBJ2-4; cdr3_nt: TGCGCCAGCAGCCAAGGCCACTTTTCCGGACAGGCCAAAAACATTCAGTACTTC; cdr3_aa: CASSQGHFSGQAKNIQYF
d_call: TRBD2; v_call: TRBV7-3; clone_size: many; j_call: TRBJ2-3; cdr3_nt: TGTGCCAGCAGCTTAACAGCGGGAGGCACGCAGTATTTT; cdr3_aa: CASSLTAGGTQYF
d_call: .; v_call: TRBV29-1; clone_size: .; j_call: TRBJ1-1; cdr3_nt: TGCAGCGTCCAAGGACGGGAGGCGTCTAGCACTGAAGCTTTCTTT; cdr3_aa: CSVQGREASSTEAFF
d_call: .; v_call: TRBV27; clone_size: many; j_call: TRBJ2-1; cdr3_nt: TGTGCCAGCAGTTTGAAGGAACCAAGCTCCTACAATGAGCAGTTCTTC; cdr3_aa: CASSLKEPSSYNEQFF
d_call: .; v_call: TRBV20-1; clone_size: many; j_call: TRBJ1-5; cdr3_nt: TGCAGCGGGAGGGACCCCAATCAGCCCCAGCATTTT; cdr3_aa: CSGRDPNQPQHF
d_call: TRBD1; v_call: TRBV20-1; clone_size: many; j_call: TRBJ1-1; cdr3_nt: TGCAGTGCTAGCAGACTCACAGGGGGCGTGGGGGCTTTCTTT; cdr3_aa: CSASRLTGGVGAFF
d_call: .; v_call: TRBV14; clone_size: .; j_call: TRBJ1-6; cdr3_nt: TGTGCCAGCAGCCCGGCGGGGCGTGCTAATTCACCCCTCCACTTT; cdr3_aa: CASSPAGRANSPLHF
d_call: .; v_call: TRBV5-4; clone_size: many; j_call: TRBJ2-7; cdr3_nt: TGTGCCAGCAGCACCCCTTCAGAGCCGGCGGGCGAGCAGTACTTC; cdr3_aa: CASSTPSEPAGEQYF
d_call: .; v_call: TRBV7-8; clone_size: many; j_call: TRBJ2-5; cdr3_nt: TGTGCCAGCAGTCCGGGGGAGACCCAGTACTTC; cdr3_aa: CASSPGETQYF
d_call: TRBD2; v_call: TRBV12-3/TRBV12-4; clone_size: many; j_call: TRBJ2-7; cdr3_nt: TGTGCCAGCAACTTGGGACTAGCCTACGAGCAGTACTTC; cdr3_aa: CASNLGLAYEQYF
d_call: .; v_call: TRBV20-1; clone_size: many; j_call: TRBJ2-5; cdr3_nt: TGCAGTGCGAGTCGTGCATTAGGAGAGACCCAGTACTTC; cdr3_aa: CSASRALGETQYF
d_call: .; v_call: TRBV7-2; clone_size: many; j_call: TRBJ2-3; cdr3_nt: TGTGCCAGCAGCTTCACGTGGGGGTCGTTTGGCTTAACAGATACGCAGTATTTT; cdr3_aa: CASSFTWGSFGLTDTQYF
d_call: TRBD2; v_call: TRBV11-3; clone_size: .; j_call: TRBJ2-7; cdr3_nt: TGTGCCAGCAGCTTAAGATCCCTAGCGGGGGGCAACTACGAGCAGTACTTC; cdr3_aa: CASSLRSLAGGNYEQYF
d_call: .; v_call: TRBV20-1; clone_size: many; j_call: TRBJ1-5; cdr3_nt: TGCAGTGCTAGTACGGCTCGCGGCAATCAGCCCCAGCATTTT; cdr3_aa: CSASTARGNQPQHF
d_call: TRBD2; v_call: TRBV29-1; clone_size: many; j_call: TRBJ2-2; cdr3_nt: TGCAGCGTTAGCCGGGACGGGAGGACCGGGGAGCTGTTTTTT; cdr3_aa: CSVSRDGRTGELFF
d_call: .; v_call: TRBV20-1; clone_size: .; j_call: TRBJ1-3; cdr3_nt: TGCAGTGCTAGAGCGGACAGCAACTCTGGAAACACCATATATTTT; cdr3_aa: CSARADSNSGNTIYF
d_call: TRBD2; v_call: TRBV12-3/TRBV12-4; clone_size: few; j_call: TRBJ2-7; cdr3_nt: TGTGCCAGCAGCCCGGGAGGCGTAACCTACGAGCAGTACTTC; cdr3_aa: CASSPGGVTYEQYF
d_call: .; v_call: TRBV20-1; clone_size: many; j_call: TRBJ1-5; cdr3_nt: TGCAGTGCTAGAGGTGGGCAAATGAATAGCAATCAGCCCCAGCATTTT; cdr3_aa: CSARGGQMNSNQPQHF
d_call: .; v_call: TRBV7-2; clone_size: few; j_call: TRBJ2-3; cdr3_nt: TGTGCCAGCAACCTGGGGGTCTCAGATACGCAGTATTTT; cdr3_aa: CASNLGVSDTQYF
d_call: .; v_call: TRBV19; clone_size: many; j_call: TRBJ1-2; cdr3_nt: TGTGCCAGTAGTACCTTAACAGGGACCACTAACTATGGCTACACCTTC; cdr3_aa: CASSTLTGTTNYGYTF
d_call: TRBD1; v_call: TRBV28; clone_size: many; j_call: TRBJ1-6; cdr3_nt: TGTGCCAGCAGTTTACTCCGACAGGGGAGGGATTCACCCCTCCACTTT; cdr3_aa: CASSLLRQGRDSPLHF
d_call: TRBD1; v_call: TRBV12-3/TRBV12-4; clone_size: few; j_call: TRBJ1-4; cdr3_nt: TGTGCCAGCAGTGCGGGACAGATTAAAGGGGAAAAACTGTTTTTT; cdr3_aa: CASSAGQIKGEKLFF
d_call: .; v_call: TRBV12-3/TRBV12-4; clone_size: many; j_call: TRBJ2-7; cdr3_nt: TGTGCCAGCAGTTTAGGTGCGGGCTACGAGCAGTACTTC; cdr3_aa: CASSLGAGYEQYF
d_call: TRBD1; v_call: TRBV12-3/TRBV12-4; clone_size: many; j_call: TRBJ1-1; cdr3_nt: TGTGCCACCGGGGCAGGGGGAGGTACTGAAGCTTTCTTT; cdr3_aa: CATGAGGGTEAFF
d_call: TRBD1; v_call: TRBV28; clone_size: many; j_call: TRBJ2-5; cdr3_nt: TGTGCCAGCCTTAGGGACAGGGGACCCGACGCCCAAGAGACCCAGTACTTC; cdr3_aa: CASLRDRGPDAQETQYF
d_call: TRBD1; v_call: TRBV5-6; clone_size: few; j_call: TRBJ2-7; cdr3_nt: TGTGCCAGCAGCTTGGTCCGATTACGGGACAGGGCCTACGAGCAGTACTTC; cdr3_aa: CASSLVRLRDRAYEQYF
d_call: .; v_call: TRBV5-1; clone_size: few; j_call: TRBJ1-5; cdr3_nt: TGCGCCAGCAGCTTTGACCGTGATCAGCCCCAGCATTTT; cdr3_aa: CASSFDRDQPQHF
d_call: .; v_call: TRBV11-3; clone_size: few; j_call: TRBJ2-7; cdr3_nt: TGTGCCAGCAGCTTAGGGGACCCCCCCTACGAGCAGTACTTC; cdr3_aa: CASSLGDPPYEQYF
d_call: .; v_call: TRBV6-5; clone_size: many; j_call: TRBJ1-1; cdr3_nt: TGTGCCAGCACCACGGGGAGGGCCACTGAAGCTTTCTTT; cdr3_aa: CASTTGRATEAFF
d_call: .; v_call: TRBV12-3/TRBV12-4; clone_size: many; j_call: TRBJ2-5; cdr3_nt: TGTGCCAGCAGTCCCCTTAGGGCGGGGCAAGAGACCCAGTACTTC; cdr3_aa: CASSPLRAGQETQYF
d_call: .; v_call: TRBV2; clone_size: few; j_call: TRBJ2-3; cdr3_nt: TGTGCCAGCAGTGAAGCTATTGTTTGGGGCACAGATACGCAGTATTTT; cdr3_aa: CASSEAIVWGTDTQYF
d_call: TRBD2; v_call: TRBV5-1; clone_size: many; j_call: TRBJ2-3; cdr3_nt: TGCGCCAGCAGCTTGGCCGCTAGCGGGGCAAATACGCAGTATTTT; cdr3_aa: CASSLAASGANTQYF
d_call: .; v_call: TRBV28; clone_size: many; j_call: TRBJ2-3; cdr3_nt: TGTGCCAGCAGTTTAGGAAGCACAGATACGCAGTATTTT; cdr3_aa: CASSLGSTDTQYF
d_call: TRBD1; v_call: TRBV6-5; clone_size: .; j_call: TRBJ2-5; cdr3_nt: TGTGCCAGCAGTTACTACAGGGGAAGAGGGGAGACCCAGTACTTC; cdr3_aa: CASSYYRGRGETQYF
d_call: TRBD1; v_call: TRBV27; clone_size: few; j_call: TRBJ1-5; cdr3_nt: TGTGCCAGCAGTATGACAGGGGCGAAGGGCAATCAGCCCCAGCATTTT; cdr3_aa: CASSMTGAKGNQPQHF
d_call: TRBD1; v_call: TRBV30; clone_size: .; j_call: TRBJ1-2; cdr3_nt: TGTGCCTGGAACACTCCGGGACAGGGCTTTTATGGCTACACCTTC; cdr3_aa: CAWNTPGQGFYGYTF
d_call: .; v_call: TRBV5-1; clone_size: .; j_call: TRBJ1-1; cdr3_nt: TGCGCCAGCAGCTTTGCAGGGCTGCACACTGAAGCTTTCTTT; cdr3_aa: CASSFAGLHTEAFF
d_call: TRBD1; v_call: TRBV18; clone_size: many; j_call: TRBJ1-1; cdr3_nt: TGTGCCAGCTCGTACGACCCGACAGGGGGGTACATGAACACTGAAGCTTTCTTT; cdr3_aa: CASSYDPTGGYMNTEAFF
d_call: .; v_call: TRBV6-4; clone_size: many; j_call: TRBJ2-3; cdr3_nt: TGTGCCAGCAGTGACTCGATAGTAGCCACAGATACGCAGTATTTT; cdr3_aa: CASSDSIVATDTQYF
d_call: TRBD1; v_call: TRBV7-9; clone_size: many; j_call: TRBJ2-1; cdr3_nt: TGTGCCAGCAGCCCTACGTGGGGGACAGGGTTTAATGAGCAGTTCTTC; cdr3_aa: CASSPTWGTGFNEQFF
d_call: .; v_call: TRBV6-2/TRBV6-3; clone_size: many; j_call: TRBJ2-3; cdr3_nt: TGTGCCAGCAGTTACTCGGGGCAGAATAGAGATACGCAGTATTTT; cdr3_aa: CASSYSGQNRDTQYF
d_call: .; v_call: TRBV9; clone_size: many; j_call: TRBJ2-1; cdr3_nt: TGTGCCAGCAGCGTAGGAGGGGCTCTAGGATATGAGCAGTTCTTC; cdr3_aa: CASSVGGALGYEQFF